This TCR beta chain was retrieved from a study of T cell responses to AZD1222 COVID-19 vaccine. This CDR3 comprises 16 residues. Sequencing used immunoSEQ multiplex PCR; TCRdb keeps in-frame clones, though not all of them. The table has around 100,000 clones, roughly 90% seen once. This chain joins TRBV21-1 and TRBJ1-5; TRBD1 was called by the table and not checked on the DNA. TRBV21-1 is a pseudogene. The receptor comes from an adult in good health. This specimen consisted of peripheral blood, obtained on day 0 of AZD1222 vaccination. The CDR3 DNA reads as TGTGCCAGCAGCAACCCCGACATAAATAGCAATCAGCCCCAGCATTTT. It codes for CASSNPDINSNQPQHF.